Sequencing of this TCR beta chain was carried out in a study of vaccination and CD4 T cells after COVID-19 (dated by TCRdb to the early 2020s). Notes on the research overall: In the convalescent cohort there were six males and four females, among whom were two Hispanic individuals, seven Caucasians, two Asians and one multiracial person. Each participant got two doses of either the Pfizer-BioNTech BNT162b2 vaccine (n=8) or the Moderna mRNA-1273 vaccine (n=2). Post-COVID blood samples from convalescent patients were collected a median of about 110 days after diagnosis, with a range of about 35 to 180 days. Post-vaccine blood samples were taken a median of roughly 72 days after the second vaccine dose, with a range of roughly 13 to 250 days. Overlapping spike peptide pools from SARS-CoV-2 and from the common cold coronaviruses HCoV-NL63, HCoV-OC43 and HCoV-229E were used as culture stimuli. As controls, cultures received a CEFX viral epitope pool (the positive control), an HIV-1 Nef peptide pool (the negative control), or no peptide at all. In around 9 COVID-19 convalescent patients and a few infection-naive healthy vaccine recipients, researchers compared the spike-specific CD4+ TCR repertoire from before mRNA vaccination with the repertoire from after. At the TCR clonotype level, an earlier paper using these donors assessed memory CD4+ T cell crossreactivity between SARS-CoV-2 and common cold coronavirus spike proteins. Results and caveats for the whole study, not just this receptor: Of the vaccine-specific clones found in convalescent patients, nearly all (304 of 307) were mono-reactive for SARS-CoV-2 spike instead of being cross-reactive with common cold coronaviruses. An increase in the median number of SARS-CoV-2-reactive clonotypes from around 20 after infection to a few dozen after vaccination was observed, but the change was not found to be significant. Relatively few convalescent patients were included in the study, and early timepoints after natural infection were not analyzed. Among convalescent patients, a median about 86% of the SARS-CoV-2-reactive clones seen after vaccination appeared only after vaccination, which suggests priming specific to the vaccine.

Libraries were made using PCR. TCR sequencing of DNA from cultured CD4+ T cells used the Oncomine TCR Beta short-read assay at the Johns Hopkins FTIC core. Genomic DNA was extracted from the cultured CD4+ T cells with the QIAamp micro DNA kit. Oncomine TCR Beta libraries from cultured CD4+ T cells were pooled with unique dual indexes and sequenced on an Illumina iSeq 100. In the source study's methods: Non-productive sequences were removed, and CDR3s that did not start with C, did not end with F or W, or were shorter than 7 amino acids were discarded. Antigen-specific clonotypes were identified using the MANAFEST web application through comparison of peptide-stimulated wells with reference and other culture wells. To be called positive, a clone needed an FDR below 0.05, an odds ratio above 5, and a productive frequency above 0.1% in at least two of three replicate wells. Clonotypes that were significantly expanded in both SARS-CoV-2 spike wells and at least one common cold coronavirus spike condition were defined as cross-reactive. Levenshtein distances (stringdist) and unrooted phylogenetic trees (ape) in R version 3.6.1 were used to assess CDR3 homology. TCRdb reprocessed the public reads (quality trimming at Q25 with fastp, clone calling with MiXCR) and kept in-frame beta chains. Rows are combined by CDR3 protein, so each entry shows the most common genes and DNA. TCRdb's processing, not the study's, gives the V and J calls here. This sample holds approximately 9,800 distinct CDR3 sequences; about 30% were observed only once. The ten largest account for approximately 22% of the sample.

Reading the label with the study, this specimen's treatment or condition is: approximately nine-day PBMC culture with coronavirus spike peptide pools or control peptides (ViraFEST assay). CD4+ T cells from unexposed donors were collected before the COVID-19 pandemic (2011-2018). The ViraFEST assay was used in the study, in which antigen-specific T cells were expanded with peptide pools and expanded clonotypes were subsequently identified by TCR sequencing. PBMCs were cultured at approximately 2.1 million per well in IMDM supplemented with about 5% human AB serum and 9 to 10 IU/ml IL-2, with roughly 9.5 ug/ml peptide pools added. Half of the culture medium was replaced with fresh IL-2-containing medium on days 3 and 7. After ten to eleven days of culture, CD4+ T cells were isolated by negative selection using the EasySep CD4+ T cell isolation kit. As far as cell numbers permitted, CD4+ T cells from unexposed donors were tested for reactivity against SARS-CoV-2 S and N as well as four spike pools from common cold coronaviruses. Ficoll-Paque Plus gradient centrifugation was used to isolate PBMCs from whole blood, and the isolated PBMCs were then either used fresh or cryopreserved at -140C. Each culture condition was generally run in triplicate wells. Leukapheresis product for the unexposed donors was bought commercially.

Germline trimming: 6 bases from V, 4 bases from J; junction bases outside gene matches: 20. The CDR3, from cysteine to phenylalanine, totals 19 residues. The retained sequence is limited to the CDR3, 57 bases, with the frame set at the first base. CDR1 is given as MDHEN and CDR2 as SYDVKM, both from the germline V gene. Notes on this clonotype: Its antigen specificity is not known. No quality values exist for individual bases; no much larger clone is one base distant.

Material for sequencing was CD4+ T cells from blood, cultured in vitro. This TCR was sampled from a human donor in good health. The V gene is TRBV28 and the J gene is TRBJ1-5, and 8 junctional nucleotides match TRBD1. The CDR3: CASSLGQGLMSGLNQPQHF. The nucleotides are TGTGCCAGCAGCCTAGGACAGGGACTTATGAGCGGACTAAATCAGCCCCAGCATTTT.